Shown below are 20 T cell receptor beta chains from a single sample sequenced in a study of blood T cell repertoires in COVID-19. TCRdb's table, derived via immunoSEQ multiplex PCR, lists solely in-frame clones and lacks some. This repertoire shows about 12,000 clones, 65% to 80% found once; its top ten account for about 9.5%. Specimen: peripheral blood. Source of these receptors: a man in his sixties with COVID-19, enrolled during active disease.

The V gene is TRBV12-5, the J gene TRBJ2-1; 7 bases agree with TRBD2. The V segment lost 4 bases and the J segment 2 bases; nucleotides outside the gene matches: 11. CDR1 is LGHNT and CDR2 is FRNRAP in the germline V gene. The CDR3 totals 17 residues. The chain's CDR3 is CASGSGTLAETYNEQFF. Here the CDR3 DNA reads TGTGCTAGTGGTTCCGGGACTCTAGCGGAGACCTACAATGAGCAGTTCTTC.

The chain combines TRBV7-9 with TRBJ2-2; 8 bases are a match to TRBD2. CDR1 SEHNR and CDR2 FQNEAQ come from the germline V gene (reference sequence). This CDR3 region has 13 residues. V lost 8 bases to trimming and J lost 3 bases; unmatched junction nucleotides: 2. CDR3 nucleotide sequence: TGTGCCAGCTCGGGGGGGGACACCGGGGAGCTGTTTTTT. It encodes CASSGGDTGELFF.

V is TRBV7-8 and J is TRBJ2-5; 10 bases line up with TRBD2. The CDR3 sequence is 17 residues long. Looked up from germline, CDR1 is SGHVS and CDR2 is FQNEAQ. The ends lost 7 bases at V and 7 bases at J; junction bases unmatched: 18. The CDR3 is CASILPRPTSGEVTQYF. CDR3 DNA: TGTGCCAGCATCCTACCCCGACCAACTAGCGGGGAAGTGACCCAGTACTTC.

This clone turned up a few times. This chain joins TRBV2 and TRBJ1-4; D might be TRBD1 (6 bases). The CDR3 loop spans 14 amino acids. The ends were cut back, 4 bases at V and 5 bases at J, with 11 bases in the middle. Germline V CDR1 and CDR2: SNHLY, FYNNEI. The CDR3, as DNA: TGTGCCAGCAGTGCGGGGCAGGGGAATGAAAAACTGTTTTTT. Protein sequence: CASSAGQGNEKLFF.

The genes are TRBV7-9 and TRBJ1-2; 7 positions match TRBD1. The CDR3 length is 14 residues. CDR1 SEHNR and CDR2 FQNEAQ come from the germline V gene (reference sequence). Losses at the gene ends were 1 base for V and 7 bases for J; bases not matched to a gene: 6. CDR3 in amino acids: CASSLGGGNSGYTF. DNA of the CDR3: TGTGCCAGCAGCTTAGGAGGGGGCAATTCTGGCTACACCTTC.

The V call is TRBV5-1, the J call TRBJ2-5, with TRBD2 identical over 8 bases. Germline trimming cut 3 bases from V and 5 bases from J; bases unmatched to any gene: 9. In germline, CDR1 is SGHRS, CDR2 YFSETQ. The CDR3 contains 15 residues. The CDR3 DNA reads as TGCGCCAGCAGCTACCTCGGACTAGCTGGGGAGACCCAGTACTTC. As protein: CASSYLGLAGETQYF.

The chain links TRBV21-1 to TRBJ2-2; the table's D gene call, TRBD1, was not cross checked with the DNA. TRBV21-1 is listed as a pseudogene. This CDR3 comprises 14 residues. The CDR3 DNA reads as TGTGCCAGCAGCATGAGGACACACACCGGGGAGCTGTTTTTT. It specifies CASSMRTHTGELFF.

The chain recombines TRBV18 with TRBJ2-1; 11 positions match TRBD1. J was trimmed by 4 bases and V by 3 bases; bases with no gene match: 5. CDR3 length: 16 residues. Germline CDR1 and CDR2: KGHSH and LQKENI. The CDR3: CASSPTGTGGYNEQFF. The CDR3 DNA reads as TGTGCCAGCTCACCGACCGGGACAGGGGGTTACAATGAGCAGTTCTTC.

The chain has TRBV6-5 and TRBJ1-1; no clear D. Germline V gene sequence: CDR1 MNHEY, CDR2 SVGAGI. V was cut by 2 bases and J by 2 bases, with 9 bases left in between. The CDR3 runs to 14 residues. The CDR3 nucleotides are TGTGCCAGCAGTTACGAGGGTGTCAACACTGAAGCTTTCTTT. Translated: CASSYEGVNTEAFF.

CDR3 coding DNA: TGTGCCACCAGTGATTTAAGGGAGGGGGGGTTCCCCTACGAGCAGTACGTC. Translation: CATSDLREGGFPYEQYV. The genes are TRBV24-1 and TRBJ2-7, with a tentative D call TRBD2 (7 bases). The CDR3 is 17 residues long. V lost 1 base and J 2 bases, leaving 17 bases between the germline ends. Germline V lookup: CDR1 KGHDR, CDR2 SFDVKD.

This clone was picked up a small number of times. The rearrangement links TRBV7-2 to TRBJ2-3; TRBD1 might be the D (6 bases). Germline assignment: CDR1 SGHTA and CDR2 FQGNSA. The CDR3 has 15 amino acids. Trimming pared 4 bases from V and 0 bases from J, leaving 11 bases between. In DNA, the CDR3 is TGTGCCAGCAGCTCCGGGACAACTAGCACAGATACGCAGTATTTT. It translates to CASSSGTTSTDTQYF.

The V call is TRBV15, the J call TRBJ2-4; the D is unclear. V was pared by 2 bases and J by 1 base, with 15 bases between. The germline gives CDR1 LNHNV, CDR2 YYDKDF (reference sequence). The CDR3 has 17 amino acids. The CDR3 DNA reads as TGTGCCACCAGCAGACGGCCGCGAGGCTCTGCCAAAAACATTCAGTACTTC. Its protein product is CATSRRPRGSAKNIQYF.

CDR3 in amino acids: CASSAEGPGANVLTF. In nucleotides, the CDR3 is TGTGCCAGCAGTGCTGAGGGCCCTGGGGCCAACGTCCTGACTTTC. J is TRBJ2-6 and V is TRBV2; maybe TRBD2 (5 bases). This CDR3 comprises 15 residues. CDR1 is SNHLY, CDR2 FYNNEI, per germline. V was shortened by 4 bases and J by 2 bases, with 9 bases between the two germline ends.

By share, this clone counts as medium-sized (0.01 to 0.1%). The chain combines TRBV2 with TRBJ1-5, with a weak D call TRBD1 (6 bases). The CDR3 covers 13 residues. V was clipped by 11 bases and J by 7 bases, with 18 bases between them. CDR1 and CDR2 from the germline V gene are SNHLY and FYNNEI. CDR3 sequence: CAFTDSGDQPQHF. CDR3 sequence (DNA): TGTGCCTTTACGGACAGCGGGGACCAGCCCCAGCATTTT.

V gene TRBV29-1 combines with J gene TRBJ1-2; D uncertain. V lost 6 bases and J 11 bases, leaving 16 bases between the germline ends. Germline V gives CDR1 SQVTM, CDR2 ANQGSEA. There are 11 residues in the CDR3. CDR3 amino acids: CSVLEGAHYTF. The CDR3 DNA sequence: TGCAGCGTCTTGGAGGGTGCCCATTACACCTTC.

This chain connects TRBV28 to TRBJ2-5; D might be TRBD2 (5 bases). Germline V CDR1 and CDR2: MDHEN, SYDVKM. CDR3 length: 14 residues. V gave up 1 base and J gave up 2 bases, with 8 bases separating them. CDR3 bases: TGTGCCAGCAGTTTATCGGGGTCTCAAGAGACCCAGTACTTC. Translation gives CASSLSGSQETQYF.

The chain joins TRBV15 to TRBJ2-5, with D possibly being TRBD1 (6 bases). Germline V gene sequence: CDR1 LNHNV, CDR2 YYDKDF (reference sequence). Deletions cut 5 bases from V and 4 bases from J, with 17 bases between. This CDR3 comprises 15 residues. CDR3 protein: CATSGNYRASETQYF. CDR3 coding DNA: TGTGCCACCAGCGGAAATTACAGGGCCTCAGAGACCCAGTACTTC.

DNA for the CDR3: TGTGCCAGCAGGCCTAACAATCAGCCCCAGCATTTT. Protein sequence: CASRPNNQPQHF. This chain uses TRBV6-5 with TRBJ1-5, with D unresolved. V shed 6 bases and J shed 3 bases, with 6 bases lying between them. Germline CDR1 is MNHEY and CDR2 is SVGAGI. CDR3 length: 12 amino acids.

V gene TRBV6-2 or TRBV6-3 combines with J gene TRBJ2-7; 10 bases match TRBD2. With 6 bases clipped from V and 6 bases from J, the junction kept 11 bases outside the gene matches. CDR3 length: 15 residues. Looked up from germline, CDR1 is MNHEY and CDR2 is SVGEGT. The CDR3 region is CASSLLAGTVREQYV. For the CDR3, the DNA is TGTGCCAGCAGCCTACTAGCGGGGACGGTACGCGAGCAGTACGTC.

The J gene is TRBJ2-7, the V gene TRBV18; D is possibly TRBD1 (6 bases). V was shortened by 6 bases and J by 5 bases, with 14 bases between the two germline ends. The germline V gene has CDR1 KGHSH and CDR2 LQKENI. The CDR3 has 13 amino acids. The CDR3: CASSDTGFNEQYV. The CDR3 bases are TGTGCCAGCTCCGATACAGGGTTCAACGAGCAGTACGTC.